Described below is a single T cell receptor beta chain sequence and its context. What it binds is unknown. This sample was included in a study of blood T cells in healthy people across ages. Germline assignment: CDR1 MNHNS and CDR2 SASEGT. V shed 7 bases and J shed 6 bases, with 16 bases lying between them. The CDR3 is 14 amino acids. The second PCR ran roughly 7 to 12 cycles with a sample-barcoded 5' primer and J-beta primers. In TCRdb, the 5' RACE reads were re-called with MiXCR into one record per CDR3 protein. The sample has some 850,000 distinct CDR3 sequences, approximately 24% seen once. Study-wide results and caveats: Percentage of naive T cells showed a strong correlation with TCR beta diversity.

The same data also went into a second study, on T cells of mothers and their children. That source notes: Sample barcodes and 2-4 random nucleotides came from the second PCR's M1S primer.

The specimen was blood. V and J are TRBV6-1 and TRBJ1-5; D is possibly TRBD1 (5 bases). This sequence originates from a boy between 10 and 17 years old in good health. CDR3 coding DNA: TGTGCCAGCACGGGGGAGGCGGCGCGTCAGCCCCAGCATTTT. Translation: CASTGEAARQPQHF.